The 3 T cell receptor beta chains given below trace back to one sample, sequenced in a study of blood T cell repertoires in COVID-19. The data were produced by immunoSEQ multiplex PCR, yet TCRdb's version contains in-frame clones alone and is incomplete. This table has roughly 280,000 clones, 80% to 90% appearing once. The sequenced sample consisted of PBMCs or T cells enriched from blood (not recorded which). These receptors were taken from a young woman who had recovered from COVID-19.

V is TRBV11-2 and J is TRBJ1-5; D gene uncertain. Germline CDR1 and CDR2: SGHAT and FQNNGV. V lost 1 base and J lost 0, with 7 bases in between. The CDR3 consists of 15 residues. For the CDR3, the DNA is TGTGCCAGCAGCTTAGGGTCAGGTAGCAATCAGCCCCAGCATTTT. Translating it yields CASSLGSGSNQPQHF.

The rearrangement joins TRBV15 to TRBJ2-4; a weak D match, TRBD1 (5 bases). This CDR3 region has 17 residues. Germline lookup yields CDR1 LNHNV and CDR2 YYDKDF (reference sequence). The V end lost 2 bases, the J end lost 7 bases, and 21 bases lay between the germline ends. CDR3 loop: CATSRFQGNRIGNIQYF. The DNA for the CDR3 is TGTGCCACCAGCAGATTTCAGGGAAATCGGATCGGGAACATTCAGTACTTC.

The chain is built from TRBV7-9 and TRBJ1-2; D is undetermined. The CDR3 contains 12 residues. V was trimmed by 0 bases and J by 7 bases, leaving 6 bases between them. Germline-derived CDR1 and CDR2 are SEHNR and FQNEAQ (reference sequence). This CDR3 is CASSLASGGYTF. CDR3 sequence (DNA): TGTGCCAGCAGCTTAGCGAGTGGTGGCTACACCTTC. Looking up the rest from reference TRBV7-9 and TRBJ1-2 gives the full variable domain: DTGVSQNPRHKITKRGQNVTFRCDPISEHNRLYWYRQTLGQGPEFLTYFQNEAQLEKSRLLSDRFSAERPKGSFSTLEIQRTEQGDSAMYLCASSLASGGYTFGSGTRLTVV.